This T cell receptor (beta chain) originates from a study of cytomegalovirus exposure and HLA in healthy donors. There are a few counts of this clone. The data were produced by immunoSEQ multiplex PCR, yet TCRdb's version contains in-frame clones alone and is incomplete. The data hold about 160,000 clones, with 85% to 90% observed a single time. The sequence was obtained from a young man in good health and CMV-seropositive. Sequencing was performed on PBMCs.

CDR3: CSVRGQTGGGYTF. The CDR3 nucleotides read TGCAGCGTTAGAGGGCAAACCGGCGGTGGCTACACCTTC. V usage is TRBV29-1 and J usage is TRBJ1-2; no clear D gene. CDR3 length equals 13 residues. V lost 5 bases to trimming and J lost 7 bases, with 17 bases between them. Per the germline V gene, CDR1 is SQVTM and CDR2 is ANQGSEA.